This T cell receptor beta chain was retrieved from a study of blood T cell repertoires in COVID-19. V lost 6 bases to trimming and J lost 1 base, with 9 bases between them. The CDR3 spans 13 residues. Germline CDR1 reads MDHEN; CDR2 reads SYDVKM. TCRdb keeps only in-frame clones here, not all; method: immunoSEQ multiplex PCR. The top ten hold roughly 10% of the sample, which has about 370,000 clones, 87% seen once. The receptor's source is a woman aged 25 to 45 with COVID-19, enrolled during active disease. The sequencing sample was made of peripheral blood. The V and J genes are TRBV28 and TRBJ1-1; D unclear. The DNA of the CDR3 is TGTGCCAGCAGCTATACAGCGAACACTGAAGCTTTCTTT. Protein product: CASSYTANTEAFF.